This T cell receptor (beta chain) was identified during a study of a mutant IDH1 vaccine in newly diagnosed glioma. The V and J ends lost 6 bases and 0 bases respectively, with 9 bases between them. Germline CDR1 and CDR2: MNHEY and SMNVEV (reference sequence). The CDR3 runs to 14 residues. Produced via immunoSEQ multiplex PCR; TCRdb's table is partial and in-frame only. The sample includes over 40,000 clones, around 81% of them seen just once. This clone was seen a handful of times. Its antigen is currently unknown. Time point specified: week 23, last vaccination. The investigators gave 300 ug of mutant IDH1 20-mer peptide in each vaccine dose, together with topical imiquimod. Every donor had a new WHO grade 3 or 4 astrocytoma that was IDH1-mutant, with loss of nuclear ATRX.

This receptor was taken from a woman in her thirties or forties with glioma. Some clones in this sample may be carry-over from other donors' samples. The chain combines TRBV27 with TRBJ1-5; D remains unclear. Sequenced material: PBMCs, taken from a glioma patient whose treatment included an IDH1 peptide vaccine. This CDR3 is CASSPVYSNQPQHF. The CDR3 bases are TGTGCCAGCAGCCCAGTGTATAGCAATCAGCCCCAGCATTTT.